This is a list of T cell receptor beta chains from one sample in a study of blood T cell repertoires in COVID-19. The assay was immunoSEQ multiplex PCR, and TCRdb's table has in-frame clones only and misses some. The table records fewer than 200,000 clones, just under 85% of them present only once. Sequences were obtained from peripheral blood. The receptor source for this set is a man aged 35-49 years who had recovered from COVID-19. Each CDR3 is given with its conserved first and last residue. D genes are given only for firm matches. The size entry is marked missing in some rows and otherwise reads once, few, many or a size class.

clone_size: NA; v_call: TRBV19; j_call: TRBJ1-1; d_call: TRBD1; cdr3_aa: CASSLSRQGITEAFF; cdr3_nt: TGTGCCAGTAGTCTCTCCAGACAGGGGATCACTGAAGCTTTCTTT
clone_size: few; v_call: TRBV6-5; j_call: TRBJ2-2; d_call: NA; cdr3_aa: CASSYVQGGTGELFF; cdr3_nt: TGTGCCAGCAGTTATGTACAGGGAGGGACCGGGGAGCTGTTTTTT
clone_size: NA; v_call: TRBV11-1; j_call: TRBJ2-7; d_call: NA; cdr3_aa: CASSSQGSPSYEQYF; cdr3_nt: TGTGCCAGCAGCTCGCAGGGGTCCCCCTCCTACGAGCAGTACTTC
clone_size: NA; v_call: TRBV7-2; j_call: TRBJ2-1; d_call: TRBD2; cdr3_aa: CASSPQLAGGPHEQFF; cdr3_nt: TGTGCCAGCAGCCCCCAGTTAGCGGGAGGGCCCCATGAGCAGTTCTTC
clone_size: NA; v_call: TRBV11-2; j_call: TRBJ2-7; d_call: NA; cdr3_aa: CASSPRGGEQYF; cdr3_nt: TGTGCCAGCAGCCCCAGGGGTGGCGAGCAGTACTTC
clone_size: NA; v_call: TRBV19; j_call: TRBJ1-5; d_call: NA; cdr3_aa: CASSTTNNQPQHF; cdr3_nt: TGTGCCAGTAGTACGACAAACAATCAGCCCCAGCATTTT
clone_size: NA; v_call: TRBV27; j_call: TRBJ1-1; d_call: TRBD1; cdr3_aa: CASSPQGVNTEAFF; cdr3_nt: TGTGCCAGCAGCCCCCAGGGGGTAAACACTGAAGCTTTCTTT
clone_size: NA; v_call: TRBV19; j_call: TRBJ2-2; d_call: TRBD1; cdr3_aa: CASSPGTGPPGELFF; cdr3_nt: TGTGCCAGTAGTCCCGGGACAGGGCCACCCGGGGAGCTGTTTTTT
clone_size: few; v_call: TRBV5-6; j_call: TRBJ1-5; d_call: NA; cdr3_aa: CASSGGAGNQPQHF; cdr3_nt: TGTGCCAGCAGCGGGGGCGCGGGCAATCAGCCCCAGCATTTT
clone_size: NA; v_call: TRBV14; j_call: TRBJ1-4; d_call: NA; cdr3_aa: CASSQLRGEKLFF; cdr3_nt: TGTGCCAGCAGCCAATTACGGGGTGAAAAACTGTTTTTT
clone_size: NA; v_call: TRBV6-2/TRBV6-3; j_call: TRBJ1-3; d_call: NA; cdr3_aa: CASSSVDRSISGNTIYF; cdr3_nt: TGTGCCAGCAGTAGCGTCGACAGGTCGATCTCTGGAAACACCATATATTTT
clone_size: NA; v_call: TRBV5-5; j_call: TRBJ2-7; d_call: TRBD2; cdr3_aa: CASSLGPREPHEQYF; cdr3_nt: TGTGCCAGCAGCTTGGGACCGCGGGAGCCGCACGAGCAGTACTTC
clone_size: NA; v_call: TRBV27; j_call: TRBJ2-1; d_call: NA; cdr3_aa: CASSLTDRTPHFF; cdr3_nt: TGTGCCAGCAGTCTAACAGATCGGACACCGCACTTCTTC
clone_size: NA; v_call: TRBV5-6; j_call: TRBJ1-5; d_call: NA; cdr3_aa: CASSLAGASNQPQHF; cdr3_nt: TGTGCCAGCAGCCTGGCTGGGGCTAGCAATCAGCCCCAGCATTTT
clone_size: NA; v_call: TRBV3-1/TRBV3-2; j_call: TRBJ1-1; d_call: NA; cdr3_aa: CASSQGTAGEAFF; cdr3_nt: TGTGCCAGCAGCCAAGGGACGGCGGGAGAAGCTTTCTTT
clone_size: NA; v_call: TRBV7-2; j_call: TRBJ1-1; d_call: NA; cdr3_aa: CASSPWGGMNTEAFF; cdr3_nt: TGTGCCAGCAGCCCATGGGGGGGGATGAACACTGAAGCTTTCTTT
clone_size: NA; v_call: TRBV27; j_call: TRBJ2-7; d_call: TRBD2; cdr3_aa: CASSWTSPNDEQYF; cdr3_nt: TGTGCCAGCAGTTGGACTAGCCCCAACGACGAGCAGTACTTC
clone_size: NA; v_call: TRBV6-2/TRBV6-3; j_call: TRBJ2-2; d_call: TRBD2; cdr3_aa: CASSYDSGRQNTGELFF; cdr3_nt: TGTGCCAGCAGTTACGATAGCGGGAGGCAGAACACCGGGGAGCTGTTTTTT
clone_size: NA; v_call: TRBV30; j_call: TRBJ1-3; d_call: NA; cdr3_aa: CAWSNRGTGNTIYF; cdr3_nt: TGTGCCTGGTCAAATAGGGGTACTGGAAACACCATATATTTT
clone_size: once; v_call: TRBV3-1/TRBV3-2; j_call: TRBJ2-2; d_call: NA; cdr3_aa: CASSQEGGSTGELFF; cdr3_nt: TGTGCCAGCAGCCAGGAAGGGGGAAGTACCGGGGAGCTGTTTTTT
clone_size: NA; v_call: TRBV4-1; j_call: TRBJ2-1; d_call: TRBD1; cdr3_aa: CASRRTGEVEQFF; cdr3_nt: TGCGCCAGCAGACGGACAGGGGAGGTGGAGCAGTTCTTC
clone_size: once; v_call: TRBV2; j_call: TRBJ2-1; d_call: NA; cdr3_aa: CASGQEEANNEQFF; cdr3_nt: TGTGCCAGCGGTCAGGAGGAGGCTAACAATGAGCAGTTCTTC
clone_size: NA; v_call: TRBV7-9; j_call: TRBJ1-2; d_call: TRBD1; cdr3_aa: CASSLPGTGYGYTF; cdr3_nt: TGTGCCAGCAGCTTACCCGGGACAGGTTATGGCTACACCTTC
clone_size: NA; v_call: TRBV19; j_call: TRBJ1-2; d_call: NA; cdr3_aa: CASNPQGPANYGYTF; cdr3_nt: TGTGCCAGTAACCCTCAGGGGCCTGCTAACTATGGCTACACCTTC
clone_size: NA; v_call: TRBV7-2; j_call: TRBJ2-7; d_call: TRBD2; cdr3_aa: CASSPSRLVSGAEQYF; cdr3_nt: TGTGCCAGCAGCCCCAGTAGGCTTGTTAGCGGGGCGGAGCAGTACTTC
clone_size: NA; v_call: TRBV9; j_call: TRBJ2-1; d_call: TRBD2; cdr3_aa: CASSSGLAGGQSEQFF; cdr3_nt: TGTGCCAGCAGCTCTGGACTAGCGGGAGGGCAAAGTGAGCAGTTCTTC
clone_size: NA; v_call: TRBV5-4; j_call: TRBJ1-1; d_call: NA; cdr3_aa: CASSGTANTEAFF; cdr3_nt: TGTGCCAGCAGCGGAACAGCGAACACTGAAGCTTTCTTT
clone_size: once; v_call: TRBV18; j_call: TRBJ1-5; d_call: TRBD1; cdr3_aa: CASSPGTGGHQPQHF; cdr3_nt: TGTGCCAGCTCACCCGGGACAGGGGGCCATCAGCCCCAGCATTTT
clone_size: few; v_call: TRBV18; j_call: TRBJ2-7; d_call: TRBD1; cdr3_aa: CASSLYRGTSTYEQYF; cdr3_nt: TGTGCCAGCTCACTGTACAGGGGGACTTCGACTTACGAGCAGTACTTC
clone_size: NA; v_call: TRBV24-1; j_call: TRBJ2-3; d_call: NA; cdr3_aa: CATSDRGQTDTQYF; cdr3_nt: TGTGCCACCAGTGACCGAGGACAGACAGATACGCAGTATTTT
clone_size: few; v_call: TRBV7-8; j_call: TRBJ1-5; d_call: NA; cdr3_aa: CASSYELYQPQHF; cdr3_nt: TGTGCCAGCAGCTACGAGCTATATCAGCCCCAGCATTTT
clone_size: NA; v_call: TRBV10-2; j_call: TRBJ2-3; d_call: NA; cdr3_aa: CAGRARGAVDTQYF; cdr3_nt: TGCGCCGGGAGGGCCCGGGGGGCCGTAGATACGCAGTATTTT
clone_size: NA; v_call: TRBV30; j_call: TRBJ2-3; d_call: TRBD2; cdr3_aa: CAWGPAGGTDTQYF; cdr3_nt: TGTGCCTGGGGACCGGCGGGGGGCACAGATACGCAGTATTTT
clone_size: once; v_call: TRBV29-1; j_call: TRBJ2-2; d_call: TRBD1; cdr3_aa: CSVENTGGSYTGELFF; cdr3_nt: TGCAGCGTTGAAAACACAGGGGGATCTTACACCGGGGAGCTGTTTTTT
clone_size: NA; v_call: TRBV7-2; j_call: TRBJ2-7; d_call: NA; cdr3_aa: CASSLGGVLSYEQYF; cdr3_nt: TGTGCCAGCAGCTTGGGCGGGGTTCTCTCCTACGAGCAGTACTTC
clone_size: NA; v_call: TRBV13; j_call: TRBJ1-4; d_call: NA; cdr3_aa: CASSRRLAGITNEKLFF; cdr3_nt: TGTGCCAGCAGCCGGCGGCTCGCGGGTATTACTAATGAAAAACTGTTTTTT
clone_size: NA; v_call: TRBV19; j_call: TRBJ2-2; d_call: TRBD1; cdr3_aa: CASSLRQGSPGELFF; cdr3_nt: TGTGCCAGTAGTCTCCGACAGGGATCGCCCGGGGAGCTGTTTTTT
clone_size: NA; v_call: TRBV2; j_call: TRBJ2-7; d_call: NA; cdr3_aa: CASSVGLEQYF; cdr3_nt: TGTGCCAGCAGTGTGGGCCTGGAGCAGTACTTC
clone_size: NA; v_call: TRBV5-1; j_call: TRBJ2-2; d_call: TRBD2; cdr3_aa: CATTQGLAITGELFF; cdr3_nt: TGCGCCACCACACAGGGACTAGCGATCACCGGGGAGCTGTTTTTT
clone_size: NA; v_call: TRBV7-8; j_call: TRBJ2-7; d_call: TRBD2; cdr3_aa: CASSRGRGEEQYF; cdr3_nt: TGTGCCAGCAGCCGGGGGAGGGGAGAGGAGCAGTACTTC
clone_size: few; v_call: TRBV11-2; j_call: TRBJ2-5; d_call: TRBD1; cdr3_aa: CASSPTTGGKETQYF; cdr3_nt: TGTGCCAGCAGCCCCACCACAGGGGGAAAAGAGACCCAGTACTTC
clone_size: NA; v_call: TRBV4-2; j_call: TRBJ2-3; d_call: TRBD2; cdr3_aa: CASSQAPGLAGGRSTDTQYF; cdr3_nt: TGTGCCAGCAGCCAAGCGCCCGGGCTAGCGGGGGGGCGCAGCACAGATACGCAGTATTTT
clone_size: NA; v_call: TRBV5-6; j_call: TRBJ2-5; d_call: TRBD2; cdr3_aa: CASSLGAGGPKETQYF; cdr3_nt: TGTGCCAGCAGCTTGGGAGCGGGAGGGCCGAAGGAGACCCAGTACTTC
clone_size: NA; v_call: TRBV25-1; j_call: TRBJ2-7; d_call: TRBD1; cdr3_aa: CAAGTGVAYEQYF; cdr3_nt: TGTGCCGCCGGGACAGGGGTGGCCTACGAGCAGTACTTC
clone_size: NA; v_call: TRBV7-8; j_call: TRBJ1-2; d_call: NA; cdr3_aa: CASSGDTSDYGYTF; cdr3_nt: TGTGCCAGCAGCGGGGACACCTCGGATTATGGCTACACCTTC
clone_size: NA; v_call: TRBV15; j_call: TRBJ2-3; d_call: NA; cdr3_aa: CATSRGEGASDTQYF; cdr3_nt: TGTGCCACCAGCAGAGGGGAAGGGGCCTCAGATACGCAGTATTTT